These 25 T cell receptor beta chains were sequenced from one sample in a study of CD8+CD57+ T cells in acquired aplastic anemia. It was patients with CD8+CD57+ cell expansion by flow cytometry who were chosen for sequencing. TCR beta VDJ and CDR3 were profiled, and genomic DNA was the template. TCRdb passed the reads through MiXCR, listing each CDR3 protein once. The top ten hold 0.82% of the sample, which has roughly 500,000 distinct CDR3 sequences, about a third seen once. The specimen sequenced was sorted CD4+, CD8+, or CD8+CD57+ T cells (not recorded which) from PBMCs. These receptors all come from a human donor with aplastic anemia.

This sequence joins TRBV27 and TRBJ2-1; no clear D. There are 14 residues in the CDR3. V was cut by 5 bases and J by 12 bases, with 20 bases left in between. Looked up from germline, CDR1 is MNHEY and CDR2 is SMNVEV (reference sequence). CDR3 in amino acids: CASSLLDPISAQFF. CDR3 coding DNA: TGTGCCAGCAGTCTACTGGACCCCATTTCGGCGCAGTTCTTC.

This clonotype showed up many times. This rearrangement joins TRBV19 to TRBJ2-5; the match to TRBD1 covers 10 bases. Germline lookup yields CDR1 LNHDA and CDR2 SQIVND (reference sequence). CDR3 length: 15 amino acids. The J segment lost 3 bases and the V segment lost 3 bases, leaving 4 bases of the junction unmatched. This chain's CDR3 is CASSIDRGRKETQYF. The CDR3 nucleotides read TGTGCCAGTAGTATCGACAGGGGGCGGAAAGAGACCCAGTACTTC.

This clonotype was seen many times. The chain joins TRBV29-1 to TRBJ2-5; 9 positions agree with TRBD2. Germline loops: CDR1 SQVTM, CDR2 ANQGSEA. This CDR3 is built from 15 residues. With 4 bases clipped from V and 1 base from J, the junction kept 7 bases outside the gene matches. The CDR3 spells CSVGRASGTQETQYF. The CDR3 nucleotides read TGCAGCGTTGGAAGGGCTAGCGGGACCCAAGAGACCCAGTACTTC.

This clonotype has at least ten counts. The J gene is TRBJ2-7, the V gene TRBV6-5; unclear D gene. With 6 bases removed from V and 7 bases from J, the gap between germline ends came to 10 bases. Germline values: CDR1 MNHEY, CDR2 SVGAGI. This CDR3 is built from 11 residues. CDR3 loop: CASSRASEQYF. Here the CDR3 DNA reads TGTGCCAGCAGCCGGGCCTCTGAGCAGTACTTC.

This clonotype was found a few times. The chain is built from TRBV20-1 and TRBJ2-5; no definite D call. The CDR3 totals 12 residues. V was cut by 6 bases and J by 5 bases, with 13 bases left in between. From germline, CDR1 is DFQATT and CDR2 SNEGSKA (reference sequence). Here the CDR3 reads CSAPVRSETQYF. CDR3 coding DNA: TGCAGTGCCCCGGTCCGGTCGGAGACCCAGTACTTC.

In this sample, this clonotype turned up many times. The rearrangement uses TRBV7-2 and TRBJ2-1; TRBD2 matches 8 bases. Looked up from germline, CDR1 is SGHTA and CDR2 is FQGNSA. The CDR3 runs 14 residues. V was pared by 5 bases and J by 9 bases, with 9 bases of the junction left unmatched. The CDR3 protein is CASSPGTSRVEQFF. The CDR3 DNA is TGTGCCAGCAGCCCTGGGACTAGTAGGGTTGAGCAGTTCTTC.

A word on this clonotype: Possible read error: a much larger clone is one base away. This rearrangement joins TRBV6-1 to TRBJ1-5, with D unresolved. The CDR3 runs to 13 residues. Deletions cut 6 bases from V and 0 bases from J, with 6 bases between. Germline values: CDR1 MNHNS, CDR2 SASEGT. The CDR3 DNA follows: TGTGCCAGCAGCAGAAATAGCAATCAGCCCCAGCATTTT. It specifies CASSRNSNQPQHF.

The chain joins TRBV7-2 to TRBJ2-7; 7 bases match TRBD1. Looked up from germline, CDR1 is SGHTA and CDR2 is FQGNSA. This CDR3 is 14 amino acids long. Trimming cost V 6 bases and J 1 base; bases outside gene matches: 6. CDR3 in DNA: TGTGCCAGCAGTAACCCAGGGGGTTCCTACGAGCAGTACTTC. Protein sequence: CASSNPGGSYEQYF. The variable domain in full, completed from reference TRBV7-2 and TRBJ2-7, reads GAGVSQSPSNKVTEKGKDVELRCDPISGHTALYWYRQSLGQGLEFLIYFQGNSAPDKSGLPSDRFSAERTGGSVSTLTIQRTQQEDSAVYLCASSNPGGSYEQYFGPGTRLTVT.

J is TRBJ2-3 and V is TRBV28; possible D gene TRBD1, 5 bases. V was shortened by 3 bases and J by 2 bases, with 12 bases between the two germline ends. In germline, CDR1 is MDHEN, CDR2 SYDVKM. The CDR3 totals 15 residues. DNA for the CDR3: TGTGCCAGCAGTTTTACTGGGGCTCCCACAGATACGCAGTATTTT. This encodes CASSFTGAPTDTQYF.

This chain joins TRBV9 and TRBJ1-6; D remains ambiguous. V lost 4 bases, J lost 2 bases, and 10 bases lay in between. The germline CDR1 and CDR2 sequences are SGDLS and YYNGEE. This CDR3 region has 15 residues. CDR3 residues: CASSLLEAYNSPLHF. CDR3 sequence (DNA): TGTGCCAGCAGCCTCCTGGAGGCCTATAATTCACCCCTCCACTTT.

This clonotype was picked up many times. The chain carries TRBV29-1 and TRBJ1-1; D call uncertain. Trimming took off 2 bases at V and 4 bases at J, with 11 bases between the two ends. This CDR3 has 13 residues. Germline CDR1 SQVTM, CDR2 ANQGSEA. The CDR3 loop reads CSVEREEGTEAFF. The CDR3 nucleotides read TGCAGCGTTGAACGGGAGGAGGGCACTGAAGCTTTCTTT.

A note on this clonotype: The junction does not match germline at one end; this may be a read error. J is TRBJ1-2 and V is TRBV2; D is perhaps TRBD1 (6 bases). Germline loops: CDR1 SNHLY, CDR2 FYNNEI. The CDR3 runs 14 residues. The CDR3 here is CATSDLQGGDGYTF. In DNA, the CDR3 is TGTGCCACCAGTGATTTACAGGGAGGGGATGGCTACACCTTC.

A single count supports this clonotype. The chain uses TRBV14 and TRBJ2-5; weak D call: TRBD1 (6 bases). Trimming left V 10 bases short and J 5 bases short, with 14 bases between. This CDR3 is 12 amino acids long. The germline gives CDR1 SGHDN, CDR2 FVKESK. The CDR3, as DNA: TGTGCCACCCCTACAGGGCAGGAGACCCAGTACTTC. This gives the protein CATPTGQETQYF.

This clonotype was counted a few times. The chain links TRBV6-1 to TRBJ2-3; D is unresolved. With 5 bases removed from V and 5 bases from J, the gap between germline ends came to 5 bases. CDR3 length: 11 amino acids. CDR1 and CDR2 from the germline V gene are MNHNS and SASEGT. CDR3 protein: CASSTQDTQYF. For the CDR3, the DNA is TGTGCCAGCAGTACCCAAGATACGCAGTATTTT.

V usage is TRBV2 and J usage is TRBJ2-3; weak D call: TRBD2 (6 bases). Germline V gene sequence: CDR1 SNHLY, CDR2 FYNNEI. This CDR3 region has 14 residues. V was clipped by 6 bases and J by 1 base, with 11 bases between them. The CDR3 loop reads CASRALAGTDTQYF. CDR3 in DNA: TGTGCCAGCAGGGCATTAGCGGGCACAGATACGCAGTATTTT. Using reference TRBV2 and TRBJ2-3 for the parts outside the CDR3, the full variable domain is EPEVTQTPSHQVTQMGQEVILRCVPISNHLYFYWYRQILGQKVEFLVSFYNNEISEKSEIFDDQFSVERPDGSNFTLKIRSTKLEDSAMYFCASRALAGTDTQYFGPGTRLTVL.

A remark on this clonotype: At one end, the junction sequence differs from germline, possibly due to a read error. The chain joins TRBV4-3 to TRBJ1-1; D is ambiguous. This CDR3 has 15 amino acids. Germline V gene sequence: CDR1 LGHNA, CDR2 YSLEER. The CDR3 loop reads CASSQGPGMRTEASF. The CDR3 nucleotides are TGCGCCAGCAGCCAAGGTCCGGGGATGCGGACTGAAGCTTCCTTT.

This clonotype has more than one count but fewer than ten. This chain uses TRBV20-1 with TRBJ2-1, with a tentative D call TRBD2 (6 bases). V shed 0 bases and J shed 6 bases, with 15 bases lying between them. Germline V gives CDR1 DFQATT, CDR2 SNEGSKA (reference sequence). The length of the CDR3 is 15 residues. The CDR3 sequence: CSARDPSGTGNEQFF. The CDR3, as DNA: TGCAGTGCTAGAGATCCTTCCGGGACTGGCAATGAGCAGTTCTTC.

This clonotype was counted many times. The chain joins TRBV13 to TRBJ1-6; D perhaps matches TRBD1 (5 bases). Germline V gene data show CDR1 as PRHDT and CDR2 as FYEKMQ (reference sequence). The CDR3 spans 13 residues. The V end was cut by 6 bases, the J end by 7 bases, with 10 bases between. CDR3 residues: CASRWGRNSPLHF. Here the CDR3 DNA reads TGTGCCAGCAGATGGGGCAGAAATTCACCCCTCCACTTT. The full variable domain, rest sourced from reference TRBV13 and TRBJ1-6, is AAGVIQSPRHLIKEKRETATLKCYPIPRHDTVYWYQQGPGQDPQFLISFYEKMQSDKGSIPDRFSAQQFSDYHSELNMSSLELGDSALYFCASRWGRNSPLHFGNGTRLTVT.

The rearrangement uses TRBV19 and TRBJ1-2; a possible D gene is TRBD1 (6 bases). Germline-derived CDR1 and CDR2 are LNHDA and SQIVND (reference sequence). The V end was cut by 3 bases, the J end by 7 bases, with 15 bases between. The CDR3 covers 14 residues. In DNA, the CDR3 is TGTGCCAGTAGTATTGGTACGGGGGGCCTTGGCTACACCTTC. Translation gives CASSIGTGGLGYTF.

The J gene is TRBJ1-6, the V gene TRBV27; unclear D gene. Trimming removed 6 bases from V and 0 bases from J, with 9 bases in between. The CDR3 is 15 residues long. CDR1 MNHEY and CDR2 SMNVEV come from the germline V gene (reference sequence). CDR3 in amino acids: CASRSRISYNSPLHF. CDR3 DNA: TGTGCCAGCAGATCCAGGATCTCCTATAATTCACCCCTCCACTTT.

The table lists this clonotype with many counts. The chain links TRBV7-2 to TRBJ1-4; TRBD1 is a possible D gene (5 bases). The CDR3 loop spans 13 amino acids. Looked up from germline, CDR1 is SGHTA and CDR2 is FQGNSA. V was clipped by 2 bases and J by 8 bases, with 9 bases between them. CDR3 in DNA: TGTGCCAGCAGCTTAAAGTACAGGGAAAAACTGTTTTTT. Protein product: CASSLKYREKLFF.

The CDR3 is CASSNGQGETQYF. In nucleotides, the CDR3 is TGTGCCAGCAGTAATGGACAGGGAGAGACCCAGTACTTC. This chain uses TRBV2 with TRBJ2-5; 8 nucleotides align to TRBD1. The germline CDR1 and CDR2 sequences are SNHLY and FYNNEI. The length of the CDR3 is 13 residues. The junction had 3 bases not matched to a gene; V was cut back by 5 bases and J by 4 bases.

The sample holds many counts of this clonotype. This rearrangement joins TRBV20-1 to TRBJ2-3; 12 bases fit TRBD2. V dropped 7 bases and J dropped 2; count of bases not matched to a gene: 4. Germline V gene sequence: CDR1 DFQATT, CDR2 SNEGSKA (reference sequence). The CDR3 sequence is 14 residues long. The CDR3 spells CSVTSGRLTDTQYF. Written as DNA, the CDR3 is TGCAGTGTGACTAGCGGGAGACTCACAGATACGCAGTATTTT.

As concerns this clonotype: It is likely a read error, because the conserved phenylalanine at the end of the CDR3 is missing. No DNA is shown, since the ends of the CDR3 on it are uncertain; the CDR3 is the one TCRdb lists. The V gene is TRBV28, the J gene TRBJ1-3. Germline assignment: CDR1 MDHEN and CDR2 SYDVKM. The length of the CDR3 is 9 amino acids, counting both ends. The CDR3 sequence: CASSLRRGP.

This clonotype was seen repeatedly, ten times or more. In nucleotides, the CDR3 is TGTGCCAGTAGTACTCTTCAAAGACCAACCTATGGCTACACCTTC. Protein product: CASSTLQRPTYGYTF. The chain employs TRBV19 and TRBJ1-2; no reliable D call. The CDR3 spans 15 residues. V was clipped by 4 bases and J by 4 bases, with 16 bases between them. CDR1 is LNHDA and CDR2 is SQIVND in the germline V gene (reference sequence).